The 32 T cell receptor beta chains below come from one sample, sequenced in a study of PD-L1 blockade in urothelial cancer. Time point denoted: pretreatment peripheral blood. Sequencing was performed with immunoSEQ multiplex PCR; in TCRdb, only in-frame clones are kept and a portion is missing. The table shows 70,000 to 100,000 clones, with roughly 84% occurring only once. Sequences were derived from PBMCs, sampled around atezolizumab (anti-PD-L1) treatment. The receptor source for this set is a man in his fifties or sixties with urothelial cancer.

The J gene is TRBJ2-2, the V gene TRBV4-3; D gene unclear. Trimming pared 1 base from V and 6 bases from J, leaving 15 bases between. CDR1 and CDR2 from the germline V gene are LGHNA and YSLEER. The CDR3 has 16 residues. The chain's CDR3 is CASSQGRKAMAGELFF. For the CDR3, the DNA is TGCGCCAGCAGCCAAGGTCGCAAAGCCATGGCCGGGGAGCTGTTTTTT.

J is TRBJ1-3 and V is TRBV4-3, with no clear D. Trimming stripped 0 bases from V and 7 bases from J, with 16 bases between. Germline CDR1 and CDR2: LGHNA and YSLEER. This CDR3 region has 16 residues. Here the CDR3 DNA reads TGCGCCAGCAGCCAAGATAGAGTCCCCTCCGAGAACACCATATATTTT. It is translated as CASSQDRVPSENTIYF.

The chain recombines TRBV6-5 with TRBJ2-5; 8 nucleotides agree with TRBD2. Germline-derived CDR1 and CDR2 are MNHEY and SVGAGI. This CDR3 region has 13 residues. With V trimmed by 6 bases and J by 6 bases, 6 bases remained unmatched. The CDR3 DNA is TGTGCCAGCAGCCGGGGGGGTCCACAGACCCAGTACTTC. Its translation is CASSRGGPQTQYF.

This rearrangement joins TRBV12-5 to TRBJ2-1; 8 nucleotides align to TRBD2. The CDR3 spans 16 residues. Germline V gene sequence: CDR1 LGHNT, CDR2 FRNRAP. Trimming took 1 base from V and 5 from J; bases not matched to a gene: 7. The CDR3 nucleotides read TGTGCTAGTGGTTTGGGGTCGGGGGGGACTAACAATGAGCAGTTCTTC. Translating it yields CASGLGSGGTNNEQFF.

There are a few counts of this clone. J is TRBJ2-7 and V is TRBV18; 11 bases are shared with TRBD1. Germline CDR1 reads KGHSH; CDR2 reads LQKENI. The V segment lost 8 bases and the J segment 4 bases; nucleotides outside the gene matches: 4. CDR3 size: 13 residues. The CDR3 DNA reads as TGTGCCAGCACCCGGGACAGGGGGTACGAGCAGTACTTC. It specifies CASTRDRGYEQYF. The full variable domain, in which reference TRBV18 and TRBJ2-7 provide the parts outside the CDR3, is NAGVMQNPRHLVRRRGQEARLRCSPMKGHSHVYWYRQLPEEGLKFMVYLQKENIIDESGMPKERFSAEFPKEGPSILRIQQVVRGDSAAYFCASTRDRGYEQYFGPGTRLTVT.

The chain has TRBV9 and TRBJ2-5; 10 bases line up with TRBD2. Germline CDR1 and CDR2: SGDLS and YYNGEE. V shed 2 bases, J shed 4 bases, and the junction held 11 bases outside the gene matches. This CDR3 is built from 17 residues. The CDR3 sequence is CASSVHSQRGGGETQYF. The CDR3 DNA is TGTGCCAGCAGCGTCCATAGTCAGCGGGGGGGCGGAGAGACCCAGTACTTC.

DNA for the CDR3: TGTGCCAGCAGCCCCGTAGCGGGAACCACCGGGGAGCTGTTTTTT. It is translated as CASSPVAGTTGELFF. The chain recombines TRBV9 with TRBJ2-2; 8 nucleotides agree with TRBD2. Germline values: CDR1 SGDLS, CDR2 YYNGEE. V gave up 4 bases and J gave up 4 bases; unmatched junction bases: 6. CDR3 length equals 15 residues.

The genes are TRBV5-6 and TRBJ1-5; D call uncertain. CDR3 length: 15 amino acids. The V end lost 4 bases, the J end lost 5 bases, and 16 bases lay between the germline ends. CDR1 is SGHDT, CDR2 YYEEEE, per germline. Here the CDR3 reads CASSPFDSRDQPQHF. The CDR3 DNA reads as TGTGCCAGCAGCCCTTTTGACTCAAGAGATCAGCCCCAGCATTTT.

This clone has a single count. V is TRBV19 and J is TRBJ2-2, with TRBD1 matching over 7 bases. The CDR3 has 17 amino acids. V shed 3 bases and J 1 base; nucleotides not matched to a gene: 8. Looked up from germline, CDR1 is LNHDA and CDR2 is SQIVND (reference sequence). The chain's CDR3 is CASSIRVTGQNTGELFF. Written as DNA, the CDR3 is TGTGCCAGTAGTATTCGGGTGACAGGGCAGAACACCGGGGAGCTGTTTTTT.

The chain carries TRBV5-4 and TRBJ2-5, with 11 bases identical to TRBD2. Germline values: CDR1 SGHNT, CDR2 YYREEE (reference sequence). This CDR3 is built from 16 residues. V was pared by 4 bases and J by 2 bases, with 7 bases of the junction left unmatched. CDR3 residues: CASSKGLAASQETQYF. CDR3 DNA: TGTGCCAGCAGCAAGGGACTAGCGGCTTCGCAAGAGACCCAGTACTTC.

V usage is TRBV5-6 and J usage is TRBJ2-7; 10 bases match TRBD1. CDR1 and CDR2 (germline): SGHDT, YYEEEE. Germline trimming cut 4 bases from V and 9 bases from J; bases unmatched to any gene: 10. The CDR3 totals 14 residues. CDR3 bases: TGTGCCAGCAGCCGGGACAGGGGTATGTCGTGGCAGTACTTC. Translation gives CASSRDRGMSWQYF.

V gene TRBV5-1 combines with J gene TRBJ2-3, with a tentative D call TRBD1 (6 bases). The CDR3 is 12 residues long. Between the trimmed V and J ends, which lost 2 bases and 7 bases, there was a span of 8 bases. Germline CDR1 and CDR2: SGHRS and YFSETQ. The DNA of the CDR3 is TGCGCCAGCAGCTTAGGACAGAATACGCAGTATTTT. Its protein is CASSLGQNTQYF.

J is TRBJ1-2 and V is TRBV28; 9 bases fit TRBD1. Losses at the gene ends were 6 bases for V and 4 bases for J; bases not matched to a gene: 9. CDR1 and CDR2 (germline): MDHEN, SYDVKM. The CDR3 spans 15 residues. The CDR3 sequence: CASRPRDRVSYGYTF. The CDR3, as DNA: TGTGCCAGCAGGCCCCGGGACAGGGTTAGCTATGGCTACACCTTC.

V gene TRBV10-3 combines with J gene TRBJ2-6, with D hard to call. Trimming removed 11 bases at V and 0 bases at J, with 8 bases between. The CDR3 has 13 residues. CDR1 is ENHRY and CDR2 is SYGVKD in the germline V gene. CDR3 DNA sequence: TGTGCCGCCTCAGGCTCTGGGGCCAACGTCCTGACTTTC. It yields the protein CAASGSGANVLTF.

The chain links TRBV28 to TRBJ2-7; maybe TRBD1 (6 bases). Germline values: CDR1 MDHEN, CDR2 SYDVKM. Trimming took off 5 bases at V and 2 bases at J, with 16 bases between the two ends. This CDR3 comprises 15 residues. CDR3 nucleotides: TGTGCCAGCAGTCCCTCAGGGGTGGGGGCCTACGAGCAGTACTTC. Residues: CASSPSGVGAYEQYF. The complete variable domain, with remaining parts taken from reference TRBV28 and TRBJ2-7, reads DVKVTQSSRYLVKRTGEKVFLECVQDMDHENMFWYRQDPGLGLRLIYFSYDVKMKEKGDIPEGYSVSREKKERFSLILESASTNQTSMYLCASSPSGVGAYEQYFGPGTRLTVT.

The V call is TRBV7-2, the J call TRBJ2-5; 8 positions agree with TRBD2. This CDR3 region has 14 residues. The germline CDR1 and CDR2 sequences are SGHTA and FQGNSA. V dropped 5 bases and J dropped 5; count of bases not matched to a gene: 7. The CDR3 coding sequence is TGTGCCAGCAGCCGCGTAGCGGGGACCGAGACCCAGTACTTC. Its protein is CASSRVAGTETQYF.

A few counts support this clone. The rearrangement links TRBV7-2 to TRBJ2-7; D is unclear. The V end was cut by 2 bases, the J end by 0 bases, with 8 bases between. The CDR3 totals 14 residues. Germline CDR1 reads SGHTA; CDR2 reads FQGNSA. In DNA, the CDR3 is TGTGCCAGCAGCTTATGGTCGGGCTCCTACGAGCAGTACTTC. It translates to CASSLWSGSYEQYF. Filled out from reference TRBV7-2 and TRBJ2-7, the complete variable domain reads GAGVSQSPSNKVTEKGKDVELRCDPISGHTALYWYRQSLGQGLEFLIYFQGNSAPDKSGLPSDRFSAERTGGSVSTLTIQRTQQEDSAVYLCASSLWSGSYEQYFGPGTRLTVT.

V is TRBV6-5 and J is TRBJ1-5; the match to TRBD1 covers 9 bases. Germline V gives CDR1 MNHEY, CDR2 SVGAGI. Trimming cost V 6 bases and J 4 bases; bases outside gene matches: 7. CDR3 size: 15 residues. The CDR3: CASSRDRAGNQPQHF. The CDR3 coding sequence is TGTGCCAGCAGCCGGGACAGGGCAGGAAATCAGCCCCAGCATTTT.

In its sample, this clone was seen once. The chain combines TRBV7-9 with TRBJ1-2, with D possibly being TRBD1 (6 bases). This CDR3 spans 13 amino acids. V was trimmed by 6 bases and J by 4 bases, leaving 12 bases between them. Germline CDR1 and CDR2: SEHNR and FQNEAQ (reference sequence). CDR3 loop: CASSLGGAYGYTF. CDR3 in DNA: TGTGCCAGCAGTCTTGGGGGGGCCTATGGCTACACCTTC.

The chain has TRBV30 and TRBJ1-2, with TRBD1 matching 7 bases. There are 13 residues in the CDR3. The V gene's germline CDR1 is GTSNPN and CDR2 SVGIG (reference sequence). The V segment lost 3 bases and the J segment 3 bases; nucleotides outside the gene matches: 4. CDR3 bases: TGTGCCTGGAGCTTAGGGGGCGACTATGGCTACACCTTC. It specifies CAWSLGGDYGYTF.

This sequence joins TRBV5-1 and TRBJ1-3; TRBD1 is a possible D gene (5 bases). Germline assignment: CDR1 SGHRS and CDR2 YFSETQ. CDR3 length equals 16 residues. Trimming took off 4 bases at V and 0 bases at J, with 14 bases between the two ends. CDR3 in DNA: TGCGCCAGCAGCCCGGCGGGGGAGAGCTCTGGAAACACCATATATTTT. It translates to CASSPAGESSGNTIYF.

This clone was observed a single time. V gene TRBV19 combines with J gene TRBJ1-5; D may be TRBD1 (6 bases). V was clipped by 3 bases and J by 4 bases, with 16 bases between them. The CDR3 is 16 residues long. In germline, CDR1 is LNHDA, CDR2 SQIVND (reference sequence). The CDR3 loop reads CASSMDGGAKNQPQHF. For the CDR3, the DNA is TGTGCCAGTAGTATGGATGGGGGGGCGAAAAATCAGCCCCAGCATTTT.

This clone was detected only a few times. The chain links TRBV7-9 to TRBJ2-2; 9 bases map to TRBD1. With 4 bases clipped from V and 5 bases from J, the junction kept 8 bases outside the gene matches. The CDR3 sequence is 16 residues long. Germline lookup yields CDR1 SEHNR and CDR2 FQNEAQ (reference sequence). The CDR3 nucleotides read TGTGCCAGCAGCTCTCCTACCGGGACAGGGACCGGGGAGCTGTTTTTT. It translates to CASSSPTGTGTGELFF.

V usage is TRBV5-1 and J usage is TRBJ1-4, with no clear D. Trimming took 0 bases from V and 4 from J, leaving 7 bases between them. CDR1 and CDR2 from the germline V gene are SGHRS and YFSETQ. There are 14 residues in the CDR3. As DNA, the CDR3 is TGCGCCAGCAGCTTGGAGCGGGGTAATGAAAAACTGTTTTTT. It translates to CASSLERGNEKLFF.

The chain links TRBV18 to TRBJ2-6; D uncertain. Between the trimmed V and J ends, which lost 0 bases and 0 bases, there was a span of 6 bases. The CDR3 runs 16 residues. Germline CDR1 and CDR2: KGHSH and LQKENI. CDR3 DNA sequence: TGTGCCAGCTCACCACCTCCGAGCTCTGGGGCCAACGTCCTGACTTTC. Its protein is CASSPPPSSGANVLTF.

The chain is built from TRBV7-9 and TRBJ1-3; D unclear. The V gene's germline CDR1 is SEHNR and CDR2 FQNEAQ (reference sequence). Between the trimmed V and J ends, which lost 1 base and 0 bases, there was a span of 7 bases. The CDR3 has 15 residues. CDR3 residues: CASSLGPGSGNTIYF. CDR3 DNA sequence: TGTGCCAGCAGCTTAGGGCCAGGCTCTGGAAACACCATATATTTT.

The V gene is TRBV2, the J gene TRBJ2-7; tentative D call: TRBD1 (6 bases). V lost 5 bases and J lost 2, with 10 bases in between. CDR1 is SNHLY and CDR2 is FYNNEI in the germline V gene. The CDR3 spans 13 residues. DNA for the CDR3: TGTGCCAGCAGTCCCTACAGGGCCTACGAGCAGTACTTC. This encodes CASSPYRAYEQYF.

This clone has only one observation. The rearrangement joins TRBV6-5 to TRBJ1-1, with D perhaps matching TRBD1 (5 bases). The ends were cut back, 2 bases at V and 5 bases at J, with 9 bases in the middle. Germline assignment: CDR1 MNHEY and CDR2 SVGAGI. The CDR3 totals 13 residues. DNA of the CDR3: TGTGCCAGCAGTTACCGGGGGAGGACTGAAGCTTTCTTT. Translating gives CASSYRGRTEAFF.

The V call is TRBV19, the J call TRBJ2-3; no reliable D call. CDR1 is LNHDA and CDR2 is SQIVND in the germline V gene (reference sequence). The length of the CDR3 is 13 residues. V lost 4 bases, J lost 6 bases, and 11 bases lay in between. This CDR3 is CASSTSPADTQYF. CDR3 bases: TGTGCCAGTAGTACCTCTCCCGCGGATACGCAGTATTTT.

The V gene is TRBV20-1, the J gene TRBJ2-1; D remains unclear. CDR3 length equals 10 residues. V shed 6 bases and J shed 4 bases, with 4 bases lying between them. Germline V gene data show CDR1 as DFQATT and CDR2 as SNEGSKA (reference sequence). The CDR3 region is CSAEYNEQFF. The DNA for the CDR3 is TGCAGTGCGGAGTACAATGAGCAGTTCTTC.

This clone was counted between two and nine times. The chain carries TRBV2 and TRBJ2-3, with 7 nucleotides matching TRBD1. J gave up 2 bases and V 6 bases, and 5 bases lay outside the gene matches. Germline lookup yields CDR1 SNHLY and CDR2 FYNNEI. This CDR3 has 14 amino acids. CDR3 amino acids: CASRKGQPTDTQYF. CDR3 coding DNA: TGTGCCAGCAGAAAGGGACAGCCCACAGATACGCAGTATTTT. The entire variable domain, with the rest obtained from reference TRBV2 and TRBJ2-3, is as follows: EPEVTQTPSHQVTQMGQEVILRCVPISNHLYFYWYRQILGQKVEFLVSFYNNEISEKSEIFDDQFSVERPDGSNFTLKIRSTKLEDSAMYFCASRKGQPTDTQYFGPGTRLTVL.

The CDR3 sequence is CASSSQGAGWSLHF. CDR3 DNA: TGTGCCAGCAGTTCACAGGGGGCCGGATGGTCCCTCCACTTT. The rearrangement links TRBV27 to TRBJ1-6; 9 bases match TRBD1. The CDR3 is 14 amino acids. V shed 4 bases and J 14 bases; nucleotides not matched to a gene: 9. CDR1 MNHEY and CDR2 SMNVEV come from the germline V gene (reference sequence).